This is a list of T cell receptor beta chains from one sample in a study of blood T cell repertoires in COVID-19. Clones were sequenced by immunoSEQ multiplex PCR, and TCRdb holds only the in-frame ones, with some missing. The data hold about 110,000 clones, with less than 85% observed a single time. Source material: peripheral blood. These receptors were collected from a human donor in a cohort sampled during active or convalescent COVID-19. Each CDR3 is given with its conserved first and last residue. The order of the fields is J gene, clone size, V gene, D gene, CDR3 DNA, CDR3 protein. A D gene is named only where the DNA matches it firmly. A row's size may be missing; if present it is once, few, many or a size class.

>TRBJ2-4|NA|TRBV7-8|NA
TGTGCCAGCAGCTTAGGGGGTGCGGGACACATTCAGTACTTC
CASSLGGAGHIQYF
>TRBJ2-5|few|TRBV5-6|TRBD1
TGTGCCAGCAGCCGGGACAGGGAGACCCAGTACTTC
CASSRDRETQYF
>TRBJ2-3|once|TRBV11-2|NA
TGTGCCAGCAGCCCAACAGGGTCTACGCAGTATTTT
CASSPTGSTQYF
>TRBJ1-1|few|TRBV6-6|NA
TGTGCCAGCAGTTACACTACCGAAGCTTTCTTT
CASSYTTEAFF
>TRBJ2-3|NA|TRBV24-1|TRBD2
TGTGCCACCAGTGACCCCGGGACTAGCGGGAGCACAGATACGCAGTATTTT
CATSDPGTSGSTDTQYF
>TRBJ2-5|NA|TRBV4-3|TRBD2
TGCGCCAGCAGCCAAGATCAAGCGGGAGTGGGGTACCAAGAGACCCAGTACTTC
CASSQDQAGVGYQETQYF
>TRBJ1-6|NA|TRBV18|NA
TGTGCCAGCTCACGTGGGCGGGATAATTCACCCCTCCACTTT
CASSRGRDNSPLHF
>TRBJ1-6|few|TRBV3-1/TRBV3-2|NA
TGTGCCAGCAATTTAGGGAGCCATAATTCACCCCTCCACTTT
CASNLGSHNSPLHF
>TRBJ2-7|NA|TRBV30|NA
TGTGCCTGGTCCGAGAATTACGAGCAGTACTTC
CAWSENYEQYF
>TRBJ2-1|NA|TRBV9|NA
TGTGCCAGCAGCGTAGGCTCTGCGTCCTACAATGAGCAGTTCTTC
CASSVGSASYNEQFF
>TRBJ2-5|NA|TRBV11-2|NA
TGTGCCAGCAGCAAAGGGGGGGTTCAGACCCAGTACTTC
CASSKGGVQTQYF
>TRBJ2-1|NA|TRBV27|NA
TGTGCCAGCAGGCCCGATCAGGCAGGCGTATGGAATGAGCAGTTCTTC
CASRPDQAGVWNEQFF
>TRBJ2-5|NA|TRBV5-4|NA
TGTGCCAGCAGCCGCGACAGGAGCCAAGAGACCCAGTACTTC
CASSRDRSQETQYF
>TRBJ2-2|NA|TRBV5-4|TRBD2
TGTGCCAGCAGCTCGGGACTAATCACCGGGGAGCTGTTTTTT
CASSSGLITGELFF
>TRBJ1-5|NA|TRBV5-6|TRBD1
TGTGCCAGCAGCTTCGGGACAGGGCCCAATCAGCCCCAGCATTTT
CASSFGTGPNQPQHF
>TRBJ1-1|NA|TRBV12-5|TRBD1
TGTGCTAGTGGTTTGGTAAAATCCGGGACAGGGTTCAACACTGAAGCTTTCTTT
CASGLVKSGTGFNTEAFF
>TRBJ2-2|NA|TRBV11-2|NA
TGTGCCAGCAGAACCCCGACAGGGAACACCGGGGAGCTGTTTTTT
CASRTPTGNTGELFF
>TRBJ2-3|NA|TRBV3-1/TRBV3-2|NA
TGTGCCAGCAGCTCAAGGGGGGGGCTCGGAGATACGCAGTATTTT
CASSSRGGLGDTQYF
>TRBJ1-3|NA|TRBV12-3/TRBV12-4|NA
TGTGCCAGCAGCCTAAACTCTGGAAACACCATATATTTT
CASSLNSGNTIYF
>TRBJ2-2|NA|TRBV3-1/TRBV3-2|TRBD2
TGTGCCAGCAGCCATGCAGGACTAGCGGGAGTTGGGGAGCTGTTTTTT
CASSHAGLAGVGELFF
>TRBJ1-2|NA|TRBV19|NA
TGTGCCAGTACCCCAGTTGCGGGCGCTCGTAACCTCCTGTTGGGCTACACCTTC
CASTPVAGARNLLLGYTF
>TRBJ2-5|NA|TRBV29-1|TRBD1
TGCAGCGCAGGACAGGGGGCATTGGAGACCCAGTACTTC
CSAGQGALETQYF
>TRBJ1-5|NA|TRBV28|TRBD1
TGTGCCAGCAGACCGAGAGGCCAGGGGGTTAATCAGCCCCAGCATTTT
CASRPRGQGVNQPQHF
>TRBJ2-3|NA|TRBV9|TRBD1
TGTGCCAGCAGCGTAGGGTTCCTCTCCGGGACAGAAGCTTTGGATACGCAGTATTTT
CASSVGFLSGTEALDTQYF
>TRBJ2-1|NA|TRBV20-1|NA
TGCAGTGCTCTCTCCTACAATGAGCAGTTCTTC
CSALSYNEQFF
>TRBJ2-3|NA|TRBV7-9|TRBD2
TGTGCCAATACGGGGACTAGCGGGAGGAGCACAGATACGCAGTATTTT
CANTGTSGRSTDTQYF
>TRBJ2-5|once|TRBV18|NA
TGTGCCAGCTCACCTGCATCTCAGACGTCCGAGGCCCAGTACTTC
CASSPASQTSEAQYF
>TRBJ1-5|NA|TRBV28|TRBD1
TGTGCCAGCAGGACCGCGGGACAGGTAAATCAGCCCCAGCATTTT
CASRTAGQVNQPQHF
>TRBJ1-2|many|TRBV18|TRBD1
TGTGCCAGCTCCCATCCGGGGACAGGGCTAAGTGGCTACACCTTC
CASSHPGTGLSGYTF
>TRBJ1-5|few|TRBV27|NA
TGTGCCAGCAGTTTAAGGGGCGGGAAACAGCCCCAGCATTTT
CASSLRGGKQPQHF
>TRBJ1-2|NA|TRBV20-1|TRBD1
TGCAGTGCGGGGACAGGGGGTGGCTACACCTTC
CSAGTGGGYTF
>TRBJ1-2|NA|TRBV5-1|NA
TGCGCCAGCAGCTTAATAGGTGACACAAACTATGGCTACACCTTC
CASSLIGDTNYGYTF
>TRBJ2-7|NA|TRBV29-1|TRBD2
TGCAGCGCGGGGACTAGCAGGGCCGAGCAGTACTTC
CSAGTSRAEQYF
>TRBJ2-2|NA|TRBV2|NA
TGTGCCAGCGGGGAGGAGCCTCACACCGGGGAGCTGTTTTTT
CASGEEPHTGELFF
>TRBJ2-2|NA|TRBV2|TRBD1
TGTGCCAGCAGAGCCTTGGGACAGGGAAACACCGGGGAGCTGTTTTTT
CASRALGQGNTGELFF
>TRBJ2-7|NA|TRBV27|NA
TGTGCCAGCAGTCCTAGTCTGGCCAGAATGTCAGCCGAGCAGTACTTC
CASSPSLARMSAEQYF
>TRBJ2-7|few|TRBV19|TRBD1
TGTGCCAGTAGTATAGTTCGGGACAGCTCCTACGAGCAGTACTTC
CASSIVRDSSYEQYF
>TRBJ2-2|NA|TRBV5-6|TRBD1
TGTGCCAGCAGCCCCTGGACAGGGGGCACCACCGGGGAGCTGTTTTTT
CASSPWTGGTTGELFF
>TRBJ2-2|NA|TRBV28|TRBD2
TGTGCCAGCGGAGCTAGCGGGAGAACGACCGGGGAGCTGTTTTTT
CASGASGRTTGELFF
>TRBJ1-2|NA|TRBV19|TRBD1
TGTGCCAGTAGTCCACAGGACAGGCTCGGCTACACCTTC
CASSPQDRLGYTF
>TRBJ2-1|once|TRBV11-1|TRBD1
TGTGCCAGCAGCTTATACGGAGGGACAGGGAACAATGAGCAGTTCTTC
CASSLYGGTGNNEQFF
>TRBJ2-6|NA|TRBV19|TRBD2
TGTGCCAGTAGTCTTCGGGGGGGATCTGGGGCCAACGTCCTGACTTTC
CASSLRGGSGANVLTF
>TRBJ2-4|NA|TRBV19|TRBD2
TGTGCCAGTACCCCGGGGGGGGCAGGGAAATTGAACATTCAGTACTTC
CASTPGGAGKLNIQYF
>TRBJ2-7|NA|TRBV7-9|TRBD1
TGTGCCAGCAGCTTCCCAGGGGGTTTCGACGAGCAGTACTTC
CASSFPGGFDEQYF
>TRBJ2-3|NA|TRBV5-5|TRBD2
TGTGCCAGCAGCTTGGGCGGTAGCGGGAGCTGGGATACGCAGTATTTT
CASSLGGSGSWDTQYF
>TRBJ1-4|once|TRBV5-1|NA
TGCGCCAGCAGCTTGGGGCAGGGCGGCGAAAAACTGTTTTTT
CASSLGQGGEKLFF
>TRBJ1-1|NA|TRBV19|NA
TGTGCCAGTGCCGAGGTCATGGACACTGAAGCTTTCTTT
CASAEVMDTEAFF
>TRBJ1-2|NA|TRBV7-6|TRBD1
TGTGCCAGCAGCTTAGCGCGTGGGACAGGGTTCCATGGCTACACCTTC
CASSLARGTGFHGYTF
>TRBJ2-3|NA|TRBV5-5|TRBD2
TGTGCCAGCAGCTTGGCACTAGCGGGAGTTTCAGATACGCAGTATTTT
CASSLALAGVSDTQYF
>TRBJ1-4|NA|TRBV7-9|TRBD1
TGTGCCAGCAGCCTCCGGCCGGGACAGGGAATTAATGAAAAACTGTTTTTT
CASSLRPGQGINEKLFF
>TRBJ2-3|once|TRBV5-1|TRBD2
TGCGCCAGCAGCCGGGTAGCGGGACCCTTTGCAGATACGCAGTATTTT
CASSRVAGPFADTQYF
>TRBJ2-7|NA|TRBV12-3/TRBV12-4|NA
TGTGCCAGCAGTTTAGAGAGCTACGAGCAGTACTTC
CASSLESYEQYF